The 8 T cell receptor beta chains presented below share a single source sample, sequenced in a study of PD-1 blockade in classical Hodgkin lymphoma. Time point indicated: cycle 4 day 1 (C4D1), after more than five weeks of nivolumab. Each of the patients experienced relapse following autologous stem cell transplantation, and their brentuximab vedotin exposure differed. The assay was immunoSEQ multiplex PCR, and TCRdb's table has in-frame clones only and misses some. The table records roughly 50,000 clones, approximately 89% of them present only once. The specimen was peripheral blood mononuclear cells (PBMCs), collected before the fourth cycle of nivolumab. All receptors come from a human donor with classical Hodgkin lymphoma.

The CDR3 spells CASTTGEGFEQYF. The CDR3 nucleotides read TGTGCCAGCACGACAGGGGAAGGATTCGAGCAGTACTTC. J is TRBJ2-7 and V is TRBV6-5, with 8 bases aligning to TRBD1. The CDR3 is 13 amino acids. The germline gives CDR1 MNHEY, CDR2 SVGAGI. V shed 7 bases and J 6 bases; nucleotides not matched to a gene: 8.

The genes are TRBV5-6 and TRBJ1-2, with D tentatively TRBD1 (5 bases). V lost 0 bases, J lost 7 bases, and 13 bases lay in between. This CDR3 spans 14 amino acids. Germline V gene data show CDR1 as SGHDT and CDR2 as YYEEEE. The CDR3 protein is CASSLAGARRGYTF. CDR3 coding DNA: TGTGCCAGCAGCTTGGCCGGGGCAAGGCGTGGCTACACCTTC.

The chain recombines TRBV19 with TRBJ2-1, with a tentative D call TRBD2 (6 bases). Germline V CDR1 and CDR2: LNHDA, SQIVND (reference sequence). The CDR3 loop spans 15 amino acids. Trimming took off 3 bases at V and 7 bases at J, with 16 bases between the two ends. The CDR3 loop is CASSIPGGVKNEQFF. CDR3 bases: TGTGCCAGTAGTATCCCTGGAGGGGTCAAGAATGAGCAGTTCTTC.

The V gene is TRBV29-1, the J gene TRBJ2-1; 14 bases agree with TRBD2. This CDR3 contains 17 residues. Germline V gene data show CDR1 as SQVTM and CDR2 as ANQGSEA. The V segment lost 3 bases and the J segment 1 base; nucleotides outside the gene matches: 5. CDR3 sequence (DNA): TGCAGCGTTGAGGGGACTAGCGGGAGTATTTCCTACAATGAGCAGTTCTTC. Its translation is CSVEGTSGSISYNEQFF.

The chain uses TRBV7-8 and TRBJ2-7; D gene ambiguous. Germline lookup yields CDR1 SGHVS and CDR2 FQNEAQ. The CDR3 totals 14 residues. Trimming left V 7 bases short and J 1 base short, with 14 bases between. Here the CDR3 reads CASTPLGRSYEQYF. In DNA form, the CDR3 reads TGTGCCAGCACCCCTTTGGGCCGGTCCTACGAGCAGTACTTC.

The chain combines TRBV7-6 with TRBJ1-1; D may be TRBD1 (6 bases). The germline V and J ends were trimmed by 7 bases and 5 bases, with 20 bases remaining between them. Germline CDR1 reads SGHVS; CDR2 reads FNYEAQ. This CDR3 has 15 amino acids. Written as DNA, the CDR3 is TGTGCCAGCAACCCCCTAGAGACAGGCACAACTGAAGCTTTCTTT. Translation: CASNPLETGTTEAFF. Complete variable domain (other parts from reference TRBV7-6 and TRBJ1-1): GAGVSQSPRYKVTKRGQDVALRCDPISGHVSLYWYRQALGQGPEFLTYFNYEAQQDKSGLPNDRFSAERPEGSISTLTIQRTEQRDSAMYRCASNPLETGTTEAFFGQGTRLTVV.

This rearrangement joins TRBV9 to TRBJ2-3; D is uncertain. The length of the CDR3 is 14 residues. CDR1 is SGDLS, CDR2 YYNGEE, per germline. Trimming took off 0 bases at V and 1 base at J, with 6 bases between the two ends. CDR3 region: CASSVAAGTDTQYF. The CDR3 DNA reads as TGTGCCAGCAGCGTAGCTGCGGGCACAGATACGCAGTATTTT.

As DNA, the CDR3 is TGTGCCACCAGCGGAGGACGGGTCGGCACCCTCCACTTT. Protein product: CATSGGRVGTLHF. This chain uses TRBV15 with TRBJ1-6, with D hard to call. Looked up from germline, CDR1 is LNHNV and CDR2 is YYDKDF (reference sequence). CDR3 length equals 13 residues. V lost 5 bases and J 14 bases, leaving 16 bases between the germline ends.